This T cell receptor beta chain was captured by sequencing in a study of T cell responses to AZD1222 COVID-19 vaccine. Study-wide results and caveats: Nearly half of unique spike-specific TCRs reportedly avoided B.1.351 and B.1.1.7 mutated regions.

CDR3 size: 15 residues. CDR1 is SGHTA, CDR2 FQGNSA, per germline. Trimming shortened V by 5 bases and J by 4 bases, and 17 bases separated the two germline ends. On this clone itself: Its target is unknown.

Generated by immunoSEQ multiplex PCR, the TCRdb table keeps only in-frame clones and is missing some. There are about 110,000 clones in the sample; under 95% occur only once, and about 20% lies in the top ten. This sample comprised peripheral blood, obtained on day 0 of AZD1222 vaccination. V gene TRBV7-2 combines with J gene TRBJ1-1; weak D call: TRBD1 (5 bases). This receptor was obtained from an adult in good health. The CDR3 sequence is CASSLRGGQTTEAFF. DNA for the CDR3: TGTGCCAGCAGCCTCCGCGGAGGACAAACCACTGAAGCTTTCTTT.